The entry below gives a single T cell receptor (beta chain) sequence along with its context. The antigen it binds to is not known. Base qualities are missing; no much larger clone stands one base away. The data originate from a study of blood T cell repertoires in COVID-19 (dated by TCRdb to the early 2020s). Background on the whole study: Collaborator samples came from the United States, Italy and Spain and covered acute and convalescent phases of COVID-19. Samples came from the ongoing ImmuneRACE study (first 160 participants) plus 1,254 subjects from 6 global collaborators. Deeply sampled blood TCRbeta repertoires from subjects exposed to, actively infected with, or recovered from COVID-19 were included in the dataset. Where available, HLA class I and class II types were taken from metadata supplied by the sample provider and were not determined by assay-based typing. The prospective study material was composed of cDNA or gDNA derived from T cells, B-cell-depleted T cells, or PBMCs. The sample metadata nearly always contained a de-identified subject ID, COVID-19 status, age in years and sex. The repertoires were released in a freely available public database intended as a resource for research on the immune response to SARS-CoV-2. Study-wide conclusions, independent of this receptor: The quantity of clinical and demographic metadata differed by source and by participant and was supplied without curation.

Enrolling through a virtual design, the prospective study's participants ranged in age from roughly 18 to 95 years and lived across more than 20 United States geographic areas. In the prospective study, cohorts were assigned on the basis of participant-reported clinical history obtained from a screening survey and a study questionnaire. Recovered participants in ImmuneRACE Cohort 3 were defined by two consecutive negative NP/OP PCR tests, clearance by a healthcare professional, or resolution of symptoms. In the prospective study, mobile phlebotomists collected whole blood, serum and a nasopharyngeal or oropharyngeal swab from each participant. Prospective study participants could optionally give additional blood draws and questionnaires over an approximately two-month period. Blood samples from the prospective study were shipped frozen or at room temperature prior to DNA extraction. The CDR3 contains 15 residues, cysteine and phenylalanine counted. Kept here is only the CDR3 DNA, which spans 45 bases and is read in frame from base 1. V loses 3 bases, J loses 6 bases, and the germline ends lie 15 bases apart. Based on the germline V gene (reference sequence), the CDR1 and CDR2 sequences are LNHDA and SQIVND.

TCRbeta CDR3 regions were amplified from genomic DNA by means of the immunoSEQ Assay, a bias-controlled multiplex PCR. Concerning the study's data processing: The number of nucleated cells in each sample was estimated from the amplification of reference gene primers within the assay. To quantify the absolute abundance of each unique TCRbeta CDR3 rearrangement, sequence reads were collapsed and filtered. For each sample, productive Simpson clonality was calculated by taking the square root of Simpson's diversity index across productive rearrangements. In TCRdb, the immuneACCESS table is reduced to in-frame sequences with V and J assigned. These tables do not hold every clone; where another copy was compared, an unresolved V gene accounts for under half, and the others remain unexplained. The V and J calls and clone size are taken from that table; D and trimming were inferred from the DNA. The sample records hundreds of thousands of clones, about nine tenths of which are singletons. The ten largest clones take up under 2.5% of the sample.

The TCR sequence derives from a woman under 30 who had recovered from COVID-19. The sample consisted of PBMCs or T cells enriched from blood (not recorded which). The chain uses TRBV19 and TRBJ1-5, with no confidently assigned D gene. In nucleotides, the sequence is TGTGCCAGTAGTATCGAGGCGCGGGTTGGTCAGCCCCAGCATTTT. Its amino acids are CASSIEARVGQPQHF.